The 9 T cell receptor beta chains listed next were all sequenced from one sample in a study of vaccination and CD4 T cells after COVID-19. Sequenced with the Oncomine TCR Beta short-read assay was DNA taken from cultured CD4+ T cells. TCRdb itself ran the PCR reads through MiXCR, one entry per CDR3 protein. The profile shows fewer than 20,000 distinct CDR3 sequences, approximately 50% of them singletons. These receptors' antigens are unknown. Noted treatment: roughly ten-day PBMC culture with coronavirus spike peptide pools or control peptides (ViraFEST assay). Sequencing used CD4+ T cells from blood, cultured in vitro, obtained before SARS-CoV-2 vaccination. These receptors were collected from a human donor who had recovered from COVID-19.

This clonotype was seen a handful of times. The rearrangement joins TRBV25-1 to TRBJ2-2, with 8 bases identical to TRBD1. This CDR3 spans 17 amino acids. V dropped 8 bases and J dropped 6; count of bases not matched to a gene: 17. Germline CDR1 is MGHDK and CDR2 is SYGVNS. The CDR3 coding sequence is TGTGCCAGCTCTAATCCCCAGGGCAGGGGGCCCGCCGGGGAGCTGTTTTTT. This encodes CASSNPQGRGPAGELFF.

V gene TRBV7-2 combines with J gene TRBJ2-3, with TRBD2 as a possible D gene (5 bases). The germline gives CDR1 SGHTA, CDR2 FQGNSA. The ends were cut back, 5 bases at V and 0 bases at J, with 12 bases in the middle. The CDR3 consists of 15 residues. The CDR3: CASSRSGLSTDTQYF. CDR3 DNA sequence: TGTGCCAGCAGCAGGAGCGGCCTTAGCACAGATACGCAGTATTTT.

This rearrangement joins TRBV7-9 to TRBJ2-1; D is uncertain. CDR1 is SEHNR, CDR2 FQNEAQ, per germline (reference sequence). CDR3 length equals 13 residues. Trimming took 5 bases from V and 9 from J, leaving 14 bases between them. Here the CDR3 reads CASSPSPGGEQFF. CDR3 DNA: TGTGCCAGCAGCCCTAGTCCGGGCGGTGAGCAGTTCTTC.

This clonotype turned up a few times. The rearrangement uses TRBV20-1 and TRBJ2-5, with D perhaps TRBD2 (6 bases). V shed 1 base and J shed 8 bases, with 14 bases lying between them. Germline V gene lookup returns CDR1 DFQATT and CDR2 SNEGSKA (reference sequence). There are 13 residues in the CDR3. The CDR3 is CSARGDSLGTQYF. CDR3 in DNA: TGCAGTGCTAGAGGGGACTCCCTCGGAACCCAGTACTTC.

The chain uses TRBV2 and TRBJ2-2, with a possible D match to TRBD2 (5 bases). Germline CDR1 reads SNHLY; CDR2 reads FYNNEI. The CDR3 runs to 16 residues. Deletions cut 1 base from V and 3 bases from J, with 12 bases between. CDR3 sequence (DNA): TGTGCCAGCAGTGAAGAGTCGGGATGGCACACCGGGGAGCTGTTTTTT. Translating it yields CASSEESGWHTGELFF.

The chain joins TRBV4-1 to TRBJ1-5; D gene unclear. Trimming removed 1 base from V and 7 bases from J, with 8 bases in between. The CDR3 runs to 13 residues. Germline V gene data show CDR1 as MGHRA and CDR2 as YSYEKL. CDR3 amino acids: CASSQVAPQPQHF. As DNA, the CDR3 is TGCGCCAGCAGCCAAGTTGCCCCCCAGCCCCAGCATTTT.

This clonotype was seen a few times. J is TRBJ2-5 and V is TRBV2, with no clear D. V was clipped by 8 bases and J by 4 bases, with 14 bases between them. The CDR3 is made up of 13 amino acids. Germline CDR1 is SNHLY and CDR2 is FYNNEI. The CDR3, as DNA: TGTGCCAGCTCGTTGGAGTCCTCAGAGACCCAGTACTTC. Its protein is CASSLESSETQYF.

This chain uses TRBV5-6 with TRBJ2-1; D gene ambiguous. The CDR3 is made up of 15 amino acids. Germline CDR1 and CDR2: SGHDT and YYEEEE. Trimming left V 5 bases short and J 0 bases short, with 12 bases between. In nucleotides, the CDR3 is TGTGCCAGCAGACGTGCATCCTACTCCTACAATGAGCAGTTCTTC. It codes for CASRRASYSYNEQFF.

The chain carries TRBV15 and TRBJ2-7; maybe TRBD1 (5 bases). CDR1 and CDR2 (germline): LNHNV, YYDKDF (reference sequence). V was cut by 2 bases and J by 4 bases, with 9 bases left in between. The CDR3 totals 13 residues. The DNA for the CDR3 is TGTGCCACCAGCAGACCGCAGGGTTACGAGCAGTACTTC. Its protein product is CATSRPQGYEQYF.